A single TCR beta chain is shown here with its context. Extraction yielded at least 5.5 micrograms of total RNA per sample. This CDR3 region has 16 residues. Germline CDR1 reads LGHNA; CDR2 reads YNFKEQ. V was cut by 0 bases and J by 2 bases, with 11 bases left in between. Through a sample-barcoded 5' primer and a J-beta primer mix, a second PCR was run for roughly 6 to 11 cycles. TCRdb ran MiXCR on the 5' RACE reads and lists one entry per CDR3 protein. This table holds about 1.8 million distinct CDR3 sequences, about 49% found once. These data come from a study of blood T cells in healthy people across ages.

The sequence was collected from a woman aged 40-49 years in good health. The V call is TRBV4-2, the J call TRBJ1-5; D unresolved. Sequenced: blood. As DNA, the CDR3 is TGTGCCAGCAGCCAAGATCCCGGGGTAGGCAATCAGCCCCAGCATTTT. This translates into CASSQDPGVGNQPQHF.